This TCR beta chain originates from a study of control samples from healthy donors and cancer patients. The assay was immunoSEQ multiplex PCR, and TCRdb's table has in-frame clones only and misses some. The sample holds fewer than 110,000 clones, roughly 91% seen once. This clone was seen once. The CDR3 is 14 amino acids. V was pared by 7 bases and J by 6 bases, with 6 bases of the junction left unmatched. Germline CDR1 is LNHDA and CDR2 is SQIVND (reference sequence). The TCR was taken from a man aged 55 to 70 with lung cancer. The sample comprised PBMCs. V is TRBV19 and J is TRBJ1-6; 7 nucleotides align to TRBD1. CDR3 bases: TGTGCCAGTACCGGGGACAGAATTAATTCACCCCTCCACTTT. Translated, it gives CASTGDRINSPLHF.